This entry features one T cell receptor beta chain sequence. Its antigen has not been determined. Base-call qualities are not available, and no considerably larger clone is one nucleotide away. TCRbeta CDR3 regions were amplified from genomic DNA by means of the immunoSEQ Assay, a bias-controlled multiplex PCR. The published analysis was carried out like this. The number of nucleated cells in each sample was estimated by amplification of reference gene primers within the assay. Sequence reads were collapsed and filtered to measure the absolute abundance of every unique TCRbeta CDR3 rearrangement. Productive Simpson clonality was computed per sample as the square root of Simpson's diversity index over productive rearrangements. Entries here come from immuneACCESS through TCRdb and include only in-frame sequences with V and J called. Some clones fail to appear in such tables; in the studies checked, an unresolved V gene covers under half of the shortfall, and the cause of the remainder is unknown. D and trimming come from the DNA, and the V and J calls and clone size come from that table. This sample lists roughly 290,000 clones; around nine tenths were detected once. The ten most abundant clones make up around 13% of the sample.

CDR1 MNHEY and CDR2 SVGEGT are derived from the germline V gene. V gives up 4 bases and J gives up 1 base, and the segment between their germline ends measures 7 bases. From the cysteine up to the phenylalanine, the CDR3 has a length of 14 residues. Only CDR3 DNA is held: 42 bases, read in frame from base 1. The entry originates in a study of blood T cell repertoires in COVID-19 (dated by TCRdb to the early 2020s). For the wider study: Collaborator samples came from the United States, Italy and Spain and covered acute and convalescent phases of COVID-19. The material from the prospective study consisted of cDNA or gDNA derived from T cells, B-cell-depleted T cells, or PBMCs. Deeply sampled blood TCRbeta repertoires from subjects exposed to, actively infected with, or recovered from COVID-19 were included in the dataset. A freely available public database, intended as a resource for researchers studying the immune response to SARS-CoV-2, is where the repertoires were released. The samples were drawn from the first 160 participants of the ongoing ImmuneRACE study and from roughly 1,300 subjects provided by 6 global collaborators. A de-identified subject ID, COVID-19 status, age in years and sex were almost always included in the sample metadata. Where HLA class I and class II types were available, the types were taken from metadata supplied by the sample provider, not from assay-based typing. Findings and caveats that apply to the study as a whole: How much clinical and demographic metadata was included differed by source and by participant, and the metadata was provided uncurated.

Collaborating institutions collected whole blood in K2EDTA tubes following their own protocols. For TCRbeta analysis, collaborators shipped samples as frozen whole blood, isolated PBMCs, or DNA extracted from either of those sample types. This receptor chain uses TRBV6-2 or TRBV6-3 and TRBJ2-2, with the D gene uncertain. The sequence was obtained from a woman aged 55-75 years with acute or convalescent COVID-19. Sequenced material: peripheral blood. The DNA sequence follows: TGTGCCAGCAGTTTCTTACAGAACACCGGGGAGCTGTTTTTT. It encodes CASSFLQNTGELFF.